Listed below are T cell receptor beta chains from one sample, sequenced in a study of cytomegalovirus exposure and HLA in healthy donors. The data were produced by immunoSEQ multiplex PCR, yet TCRdb's version contains in-frame clones alone and is incomplete. This repertoire shows 170,000 or so clones, roughly 84% found once; its top ten account for under 0.4%. The sample consisted of PBMCs. The receptors come from a boy between 2 and 10 years old in good health and CMV-seronegative. CDR3s include the opening cysteine and the closing phenylalanine or tryptophan. Each record gives: V gene, J gene, clone size, D gene, CDR3 length, CDR3 DNA, CDR3 protein. A D gene is named only where the DNA matches it firmly. Some rows mark clone size as missing; the rest say once, few, many or name a class of expanded clone.

>TRBV5-1|TRBJ2-3|once|NA|15
TGCGCCAGCAGCTTGAGCGGCCGAGGCACAGATACGCAGTATTTT
CASSLSGRGTDTQYF
>TRBV5-6|TRBJ2-1|NA|TRBD1|16
TGTGCCAGCAGCTTGCCGGGACAGAGCTCCTACAATGAGCAGTTCTTC
CASSLPGQSSYNEQFF
>TRBV7-2|TRBJ1-2|NA|NA|14
TGTGCCAGCAGCTTAACTCGAGCCTTCTATGGCTACACCTTC
CASSLTRAFYGYTF
>TRBV10-3|TRBJ2-7|few|NA|17
TGTGCCATCAGTGAGTCTATAAGAGGGTCTTCAGTCTACGAGCAGTACTTC
CAISESIRGSSVYEQYF
>TRBV6-7|TRBJ1-1|NA|NA|17
TGTGCCAGCAGTTACCGGCAGGGGAGAGGAGATGATACTGAAGCTTTCTTT
CASSYRQGRGDDTEAFF
>TRBV6-5|TRBJ2-2|NA|TRBD1|14
TGTGCCAGCAGTTTGGGACAGGGGGCCGGGGAGCTGTTTTTT
CASSLGQGAGELFF
>TRBV11-2|TRBJ2-7|NA|TRBD2|15
TGTGCCAGCAGCTTAGTAATGCTAGCGGGACAGGAGCAGTACTTC
CASSLVMLAGQEQYF
>TRBV4-1|TRBJ2-5|NA|TRBD2|18
TGCGCCAGCAGCCAAGATCGTCTAGCGGGAGGCCCTCAAGAGACCCAGTACTTC
CASSQDRLAGGPQETQYF
>TRBV5-1|TRBJ2-1|NA|TRBD1|18
TGCGCCAGCAGCTCAGGATTAAGACAGGGGATCTCCTACAATGAGCAGTTCTTC
CASSSGLRQGISYNEQFF
>TRBV28|TRBJ2-7|NA|TRBD2|15
TGTGCCAGCACCCTAATGGCGGGACTAGACTACGAGCAGTACTTC
CASTLMAGLDYEQYF
>TRBV9|TRBJ1-1|NA|NA|14
TGTGCCAGCAGCGTGGGCAGGGGAGAGGCTGAAGCTTTCTTT
CASSVGRGEAEAFF
>TRBV6-6|TRBJ2-7|NA|TRBD1|14
TGTGCCAGCAGTTACGGACAGGGCTCCTACGAGCAGTACTTC
CASSYGQGSYEQYF
>TRBV25-1|TRBJ2-7|NA|TRBD2|12
TGTGCCAGCAGCCGGGACTATTACGAGCAGTACTTC
CASSRDYYEQYF
>TRBV11-2|TRBJ1-5|NA|TRBD1|15
TGTGCCAGCAGCCTACAGGGGGTGCCGGGTCAGCCCCAGCATTTT
CASSLQGVPGQPQHF
>TRBV28|TRBJ1-2|NA|TRBD1|16
TGTGCCAGCAGTTACCTAACCACCGGACAGGGGCAGGGCTACACCTTC
CASSYLTTGQGQGYTF
>TRBV28|TRBJ2-7|once|NA|16
TGTGCCAGCAGTTTCGTCCCGGGACTTCGCTCCTACGAGCAGTACTTC
CASSFVPGLRSYEQYF
>TRBV29-1|TRBJ2-7|NA|TRBD2|13
TGCAGCGTTGATGGAGGGAGGGCAAGGGAGCAGTACTTC
CSVDGGRAREQYF
>TRBV4-1|TRBJ2-1|few|NA|18
TGCGCCAGCAGCCAAACGAACGGCGGGAATAGGGGCTACAATGAGCAGTTCTTC
CASSQTNGGNRGYNEQFF
>TRBV15|TRBJ2-4|once|TRBD2|18
TGTGCCACCAGCAGGACTAGCGGGAGGGCCGACGCCAAAAACATTCAGTACTTC
CATSRTSGRADAKNIQYF
>TRBV2|TRBJ2-5|NA|TRBD2|15
TGTGCCAGCAGCTCTGAGGGAACTAGCGGGGAGACCCAGTACTTC
CASSSEGTSGETQYF
>TRBV5-4|TRBJ2-2|NA|TRBD1|15
TGTGCCGGGGAGGGGACAGGGAGGTTGGAAGGGGAGCTGTTTTTT
CAGEGTGRLEGELFF
>TRBV18|TRBJ2-7|NA|TRBD2|14
TGTGCCAGCTCACCTGGGACTAGCGCTCACGAGCAGTACTTC
CASSPGTSAHEQYF
>TRBV5-1|TRBJ2-7|NA|NA|16
TGCGCCAGCAGCGCCGGAGCGAGACTCGGTCTTTACGAGCAGTACTTC
CASSAGARLGLYEQYF
>TRBV15|TRBJ2-1|NA|TRBD2|17
TGTGCCACCAGCCATCTCACAGCGGGAGGGTTCTACAATGAGCAGTTCTTC
CATSHLTAGGFYNEQFF
>TRBV6-6|TRBJ1-6|NA|NA|14
TGTGCCAGCAGTTACTCGAGAGCGAATTCACCCCTCCACTTT
CASSYSRANSPLHF